Below, 29 T cell receptor beta chains from the same sample are listed, as sequenced in a study of CD8 T cells in ankylosing spondylitis. One entry per CDR3 protein results from TCRdb running MiXCR on the 5' RACE reads. The table shows around 99,000 distinct CDR3 sequences, with about 8.1% occurring only once. Input material: blood, either unsorted or a sorted T cell fraction (not recorded which). These receptors were taken from a male donor with ankylosing spondylitis or in good health (not recorded which).

This clonotype has at least ten counts. V usage is TRBV9 and J usage is TRBJ2-1; unclear D gene. Germline CDR1 and CDR2: SGDLS and YYNGEE. With 1 base removed from V and 9 bases from J, the gap between germline ends came to 8 bases. There are 12 residues in the CDR3. This CDR3 is CASSVLLGEQFF. CDR3 nucleotide sequence: TGTGCCAGCAGCGTACTCCTGGGTGAGCAGTTCTTC. The full variable domain, rest sourced from reference TRBV9 and TRBJ2-1, is DSGVTQTPKHLITATGQRVTLRCSPRSGDLSVYWYQQSLDQGLQFLIQYYNGEERAKGNILERFSAQQFPDLHSELNLSSLELGDSALYFCASSVLLGEQFFGPGTRLTVL.

This clonotype was picked up many times. The CDR3 protein is CASSQMAGELFF. CDR3 bases: TGTGCCAGCAGCCAGATGGCCGGGGAGCTGTTTTTT. V and J are TRBV3-1 and TRBJ2-2; D is unresolved. The germline gives CDR1 LGHDT, CDR2 YNNKEL (reference sequence). Trimming took off 3 bases at V and 6 bases at J, with 5 bases between the two ends. The CDR3 contains 12 residues.

This clonotype was seen ten or more times. This chain links TRBV19 with TRBJ2-5, with D possibly being TRBD1 (5 bases). V was shortened by 4 bases and J by 5 bases, with 14 bases between the two germline ends. The CDR3 has 14 residues. Germline CDR1 is LNHDA and CDR2 is SQIVND (reference sequence). The CDR3 sequence is CASSSAGWVETQYF. CDR3 bases: TGTGCCAGTAGTAGTGCAGGGTGGGTGGAGACCCAGTACTTC.

This clonotype has just a few counts. V usage is TRBV7-3 and J usage is TRBJ2-5; D assignment may be TRBD1 or TRBD2 (6 bases each). The CDR3 is 18 residues long. Trimming took off 0 bases at V and 5 bases at J, with 22 bases between the two ends. CDR1 is SGHTA and CDR2 is FQGTGA in the germline V gene. This chain's CDR3 is CASSLTGGRGRAGETQYF. The CDR3 region has the DNA TGTGCCAGCAGCTTAACGGGCGGACGGGGGCGTGCGGGGGAGACCCAGTACTTC.

This clonotype was seen ten or more times. V gene TRBV10-3 combines with J gene TRBJ2-7, with D hard to call. From germline, CDR1 is ENHRY and CDR2 SYGVKD. The CDR3 covers 11 residues. The ends were cut back, 3 bases at V and 0 bases at J, with 0 bases in the middle. CDR3 loop: CAISDSYEQYF. CDR3 coding DNA: TGTGCCATCAGTGACTCCTACGAGCAGTACTTC.

To note about this clonotype: This could be a read error, since a much larger clone is one nucleotide away. The chain carries TRBV7-2 and TRBJ2-1; 8 bases align to TRBD1. The CDR3 spans 15 residues. The germline gives CDR1 SGHTA, CDR2 FQGNSA. The CDR3 spells CVSSRDRGRNNEQFF. Written as DNA, the CDR3 is TGTGTCAGCAGCCGCGACAGGGGAAGGAACAATGAGCAGTTCTTC.

There are a few counts of this clonotype. This chain links TRBV29-1 with TRBJ2-5; D is ambiguous. Germline CDR1 reads SQVTM; CDR2 reads ANQGSEA. The CDR3 has 13 residues. V was clipped by 0 bases and J by 6 bases, with 11 bases between them. For the CDR3, the DNA is TGCAGCGTTGAAGACAAGAGTATCCAGACCCAGTACTTC. Amino acid sequence: CSVEDKSIQTQYF.

This clonotype was observed many times. This chain connects TRBV29-1 to TRBJ2-5, with D tentatively TRBD1 (6 bases). V was clipped by 7 bases and J by 2 bases, with 17 bases between them. Germline CDR1 and CDR2: SQVTM and ANQGSEA. This CDR3 has 14 residues. The CDR3 DNA is TGCAGCGCCTGGGGGCCCCCAGCGCAAGAGACCCAGTACTTC. Protein: CSAWGPPAQETQYF.

There are many counts of this clonotype. This chain uses TRBV5-1 with TRBJ2-5, with D unresolved. V lost 7 bases and J lost 4, with 11 bases in between. CDR1 SGHRS and CDR2 YFSETQ come from the germline V gene. The CDR3 runs to 12 residues. As DNA, the CDR3 is TGCGCCAGCGTCTCGGGTTCAGAGACCCAGTACTTC. Protein product: CASVSGSETQYF.

This clonotype came up many times. This chain joins TRBV18 and TRBJ2-4, with D possibly TRBD2 on 5 matching bases. The V end lost 0 bases, the J end lost 1 base, and 10 bases lay between the germline ends. Germline V lookup: CDR1 KGHSH, CDR2 LQKENI. CDR3 length: 16 amino acids. The CDR3 region has the DNA TGTGCCAGCTCACCACCAACTAGTGAGGCCAAAAACATTCAGTACTTC. Protein sequence: CASSPPTSEAKNIQYF.

This clonotype was seen at least ten times. V and J are TRBV27 and TRBJ1-5; no clear D. The CDR3 spans 13 residues. Trimming pared 2 bases from V and 9 bases from J, leaving 11 bases between. From germline, CDR1 is MNHEY and CDR2 SMNVEV (reference sequence). The CDR3 bases are TGTGCCAGCAGTTTAGGTCGGGGTCCGCCCCAGCATTTT. Its protein product is CASSLGRGPPQHF.

This clonotype appeared many times. The chain couples TRBV7-6 to TRBJ2-5; D ambiguous. The CDR3 consists of 14 residues. The germline V and J ends were trimmed by 3 bases and 5 bases, with 13 bases remaining between them. The germline V gene encodes CDR1 SGHVS and CDR2 FNYEAQ. CDR3 DNA sequence: TGTGCCAGCAGCTTTAACCTCCTGGACGAGACCCAGTACTTC. This encodes CASSFNLLDETQYF.

This clonotype was seen at least ten times. V gene TRBV19 combines with J gene TRBJ1-5, with a weak D call TRBD1 (6 bases). V was shortened by 9 bases and J by 5 bases, with 20 bases between the two germline ends. This CDR3 is built from 15 residues. Germline V gene lookup returns CDR1 LNHDA and CDR2 SQIVND (reference sequence). CDR3 region: CASRGVGGRHQPQHF. The CDR3 DNA is TGTGCCAGCCGCGGGGTAGGGGGGAGGCATCAGCCCCAGCATTTT.

At least ten counts were recorded for this clonotype. The gene calls are TRBV5-5 and TRBJ2-1, with D possibly matching TRBD2 (5 bases). Germline V CDR1 and CDR2: SGHKS, YYEKEE (reference sequence). The CDR3 length is 15 residues. V lost 2 bases, J lost 0 bases, and 9 bases lay in between. As DNA, the CDR3 is TGTGCCAGCAGCTTTATCCGGGGCTCCTACAATGAGCAGTTCTTC. Its translation is CASSFIRGSYNEQFF.

This clonotype was observed at least ten times. This rearrangement joins TRBV29-1 to TRBJ2-7; D is tentatively TRBD1 or TRBD2 (5 bases each). Trimming took 7 bases from V and 1 from J, leaving 20 bases between them. Germline V gene sequence: CDR1 SQVTM, CDR2 ANQGSEA. This CDR3 is built from 15 residues. The CDR3, as DNA: TGCAGCGCTAGACCCCGGGACGCCTTATCCTACGAGCAGTACTTC. Translating gives CSARPRDALSYEQYF.

This clonotype was detected a few times. V and J are TRBV18 and TRBJ1-5; TRBD1 matches at 9 bases. Germline trimming cut 0 bases from V and 11 bases from J; bases unmatched to any gene: 8. The CDR3 contains 15 residues. Germline CDR1 is KGHSH and CDR2 is LQKENI. CDR3 region: CASSPPGQGGRTQHF. DNA for the CDR3: TGTGCCAGCTCACCACCGGGACAGGGTGGAAGGACCCAGCATTTT.

This clonotype was counted at least ten times. This sequence joins TRBV20-1 and TRBJ2-2; D uncertain. This CDR3 contains 11 residues. V lost 3 bases and J 4 bases, leaving 3 bases between the germline ends. The germline V gene has CDR1 DFQATT and CDR2 SNEGSKA (reference sequence). CDR3 sequence (DNA): TGCAGTGCTAGGCCCACCGGGGAGCTGTTTTTT. This gives the protein CSARPTGELFF.

This clonotype appeared once. V usage is TRBV2 and J usage is TRBJ2-7, with D possibly TRBD2 on 6 matching bases. This CDR3 is built from 12 residues. CDR1 and CDR2 (germline): SNHLY, FYNNEI. V dropped 8 bases and J dropped 1 base, with 9 bases sitting between them. The CDR3 sequence is CASLGLSYEQYF. CDR3 coding DNA: TGTGCCAGCCTGGGACTGTCCTACGAGCAGTACTTC. The variable domain in full, completed from reference TRBV2 and TRBJ2-7, reads EPEVTQTPSHQVTQMGQEVILRCVPISNHLYFYWYRQILGQKVEFLVSFYNNEISEKSEIFDDQFSVERPDGSNFTLKIRSTKLEDSAMYFCASLGLSYEQYFGPGTRLTVT.

The rearrangement links TRBV12-3 or TRBV12-4 to TRBJ2-1; D gene ambiguous. The CDR3 has 15 residues. V lost 7 bases, J lost 7 bases, and 20 bases lay in between. CDR3 loop: CASNSPWGSGNEQFF. CDR3 DNA sequence: TGTGCCAGCAATTCTCCTTGGGGTAGTGGAAATGAGCAGTTCTTC.

This clonotype appeared many times. The CDR3 is CASSLVGTTGELFF. The CDR3 bases are TGCGCCAGCAGCTTGGTTGGGACGACCGGGGAGCTGTTTTTT. This sequence joins TRBV5-1 and TRBJ2-2; D may correspond to TRBD1 or TRBD2 (5 bases each). This CDR3 is built from 14 residues. The germline CDR1 and CDR2 sequences are SGHRS and YFSETQ. V was cut by 0 bases and J by 5 bases, with 8 bases left in between.

This clonotype occurred many times. The CDR3 protein is CASSLLGGSNTGELFF. The CDR3 DNA follows: TGTGCCAGCAGCTTACTCGGGGGGTCGAACACCGGGGAGCTGTTTTTT. The chain recombines TRBV11-2 with TRBJ2-2; 7 bases agree with TRBD2. J gave up 0 bases and V 2 bases, and 3 bases lay outside the gene matches. Germline CDR1 is SGHAT and CDR2 is FQNNGV. The CDR3 loop spans 16 amino acids. Based on the CDR3 plus reference TRBV11-2 and TRBJ2-2, the full variable domain is EAGVAQSPRYKIIEKRQSVAFWCNPISGHATLYWYQQILGQGPKLLIQFQNNGVVDDSQLPKDRFSAERLKGVDSTLKIQPAKLEDSAVYLCASSLLGGSNTGELFFGEGSRLTVL.

This clonotype was observed a handful of times. The genes are TRBV2 and TRBJ2-2, with D perhaps TRBD1 or TRBD2 (6 bases each). This CDR3 comprises 14 residues. Germline CDR1 SNHLY, CDR2 FYNNEI. Trimming removed 7 bases at V and 1 base at J, with 10 bases between. This CDR3 is CASKGDWNTGELFF. CDR3 nucleotides: TGTGCCAGCAAGGGGGACTGGAACACCGGGGAGCTGTTTTTT. The full variable domain, its missing parts supplied by reference TRBV2 and TRBJ2-2, is EPEVTQTPSHQVTQMGQEVILRCVPISNHLYFYWYRQILGQKVEFLVSFYNNEISEKSEIFDDQFSVERPDGSNFTLKIRSTKLEDSAMYFCASKGDWNTGELFFGEGSRLTVL.

The rearrangement links TRBV2 to TRBJ2-1; 8 bases match TRBD1. The CDR3 contains 13 residues. The germline V gene has CDR1 SNHLY and CDR2 FYNNEI. After removal of 6 bases from V and 4 bases from J, the junction contained 2 bases not matched to a gene. This CDR3 is CASRGTGYNEQFF. The CDR3 bases are TGTGCCAGCAGAGGGACAGGTTACAATGAGCAGTTCTTC.

The chain is built from TRBV18 and TRBJ2-3; D uncertain. With 0 bases removed from V and 4 bases from J, the gap between germline ends came to 11 bases. The CDR3 covers 15 residues. CDR1 KGHSH and CDR2 LQKENI come from the germline V gene. CDR3 amino acids: CASSPPRPVPDTQYF. For the CDR3, the DNA is TGTGCCAGCTCACCACCCAGACCGGTTCCAGATACGCAGTATTTT.

In DNA form, the CDR3 reads TGTGCCAGCAGCCTACGTCGGGGGCCCTCTGGAAACACCATATATTTT. Protein sequence: CASSLRRGPSGNTIYF. The genes are TRBV7-2 and TRBJ1-3, with D perhaps matching TRBD1 (6 bases). V lost 5 bases to trimming and J lost 0 bases, with 14 bases between them. The CDR3 sequence is 16 residues long. Germline V gene sequence: CDR1 SGHTA, CDR2 FQGNSA. Together with reference TRBV7-2 and TRBJ1-3, the CDR3 gives the full variable domain: GAGVSQSPSNKVTEKGKDVELRCDPISGHTALYWYRQSLGQGLEFLIYFQGNSAPDKSGLPSDRFSAERTGGSVSTLTIQRTQQEDSAVYLCASSLRRGPSGNTIYFGEGSWLTVV.

This clonotype came up many times. V gene TRBV9 combines with J gene TRBJ2-1; 8 positions match TRBD2. The CDR3 totals 16 residues. The germline CDR1 and CDR2 sequences are SGDLS and YYNGEE. J gave up 4 bases and V 4 bases, and 10 bases lay outside the gene matches. DNA of the CDR3: TGTGCCAGCAGCTCAACTAGCGGCGGAGGGTACAATGAGCAGTTCTTC. Translated: CASSSTSGGGYNEQFF.

This chain joins TRBV3-1 and TRBJ1-1; no firm D call. Trimming pared 4 bases from V and 1 base from J, leaving 13 bases between. The length of the CDR3 is 15 residues. Per germline, CDR1 LGHDT and CDR2 YNNKEL (reference sequence). The CDR3 sequence: CASSPLGVANTEAFF. Here the CDR3 DNA reads TGTGCCAGCAGCCCCCTCGGGGTTGCGAACACTGAAGCTTTCTTT.

The DNA of the CDR3 is TGCGCCAGCAGCGCCGGACAGGTGTGGACTGAAGCTTTCTTT. This encodes CASSAGQVWTEAFF. The chain uses TRBV5-1 and TRBJ1-1, with 7 bases aligning to TRBD1. The V gene's germline CDR1 is SGHRS and CDR2 YFSETQ. The CDR3 runs to 14 residues. Trimming at V came to 4 bases and at J to 5 bases, leaving 8 bases not matched to a gene.

This clonotype was counted many times. The rearrangement links TRBV20-1 to TRBJ1-2; 8 nucleotides agree with TRBD1. The germline CDR1 and CDR2 sequences are DFQATT and SNEGSKA (reference sequence). After removal of 5 bases from V and 8 bases from J, the junction contained 4 bases not matched to a gene. CDR3 length: 11 amino acids. The CDR3 is CSADRGFGYTF. CDR3 bases: TGCAGTGCTGACAGGGGTTTCGGCTACACCTTC.